This TCR beta chain was profiled in a study of cytomegalovirus exposure and HLA in healthy donors. Study-level findings and limits: Later analysis associated a missense DCLRE1C variant with TCR beta V- and J-gene trimming.

This clone has just one count. Its cognate antigen is unknown. It was with 60 Vbeta and 13 Jbeta primers that the PCR ran. Clones were read by immunoSEQ multiplex PCR, and TCRdb kept only the in-frame ones, dropping some. The sample lists about 170,000 clones, roughly 80% occurring once. Input material: PBMCs. This receptor was taken from a male donor in good health and CMV-seronegative.

The CDR3: CASSFGGGALNEQFF. The CDR3 coding sequence is TGTGCCAGCAGCTTCGGCGGGGGGGCCTTAAATGAGCAGTTCTTC. The rearrangement uses TRBV7-2 and TRBJ2-1; TRBD2 matches at 9 bases. CDR1 and CDR2 from the germline V gene are SGHTA and FQGNSA. CDR3 length equals 15 residues. Trimming at V came to 3 bases and at J to 7 bases, leaving 7 bases not matched to a gene.